The next 2 T cell receptor beta chains were all read from a single sample in a study of tissue T cells after allogeneic stem cell transplantation. Here immunoSEQ multiplex PCR was the method, and the copy in TCRdb shows in-frame clones only, minus some. Of roughly 42,000 clones in the sample, roughly 89% were seen once. Sample: blood, taken before transplantation. All receptors derive from a woman aged 35-75 years who later had graft-versus-host disease after an allogeneic stem cell transplant.

This clone was counted once. The gene calls are TRBV30 and TRBJ2-7; no definite D call. V was clipped by 1 base and J by 6 bases, with 16 bases between them. CDR3 length equals 14 residues. The germline V gene encodes CDR1 GTSNPN and CDR2 SVGIG (reference sequence). This CDR3 reads CAWSAAITGREQYF. In DNA form, the CDR3 reads TGTGCCTGGAGTGCGGCGATTACGGGCCGCGAGCAGTACTTC.

The rearrangement links TRBV30 to TRBJ2-3; 10 bases fit TRBD2. This CDR3 has 15 residues. Germline values: CDR1 GTSNPN, CDR2 SVGIG (reference sequence). Trimming removed 0 bases from V and 10 bases from J; junction bases left unmatched: 10. In DNA form, the CDR3 reads TGTGCCTGGAGTGTACCCGCGGTAGCGGGAGGAGCGCAGTATTTT. This translates into CAWSVPAVAGGAQYF. The entire variable domain, with the rest obtained from reference TRBV30 and TRBJ2-3, is as follows: SQTIHQWPATLVQPVGSPLSLECTVEGTSNPNLYWYRQAAGRGLQLLFYSVGIGQISSEVPQNLSASRPQDRQFILSSKKLLLSDSGFYLCAWSVPAVAGGAQYFGPGTRLTVL.